These 28 T cell receptor beta chains share one sample of origin, sequenced in a study of regulatory T cells in long-lasting Graves disease. Sequencing libraries for TCR beta were prepared with iRepertoire HTBI primers and Arm-PCR of CDR3 regions. TCRdb re-called the multiplex PCR reads through MiXCR, storing one row per CDR3 protein. The sample carries 300,000 or so distinct CDR3 sequences, around 20% recorded once. Time point noted: persistent/refractory GD, antithyroid drugs over 5 years with positive TRAb. The TCR library was prepared using RNA isolated from PBMCs. The sequencing used peripheral blood mononuclear cells (PBMCs), collected when the disease was refractory, from a patient treated with antithyroid drugs. The origin of the receptors is a female donor with Graves disease.

This clonotype was seen many times. The chain joins TRBV2 to TRBJ2-2, with D possibly TRBD1 on 6 matching bases. Germline V gene data show CDR1 as SNHLY and CDR2 as FYNNEI. This CDR3 contains 12 residues. V lost 7 bases and J lost 5, with 8 bases in between. In DNA, the CDR3 is TGTGCCAGCATCAGGGGTACCGGGGAGCTGTTTTTT. Translation: CASIRGTGELFF.

The rearrangement uses TRBV4-1 and TRBJ1-4; TRBD1 might be the D (6 bases). There are 13 residues in the CDR3. Germline assignment: CDR1 MGHRA and CDR2 YSYEKL. V dropped 5 bases and J dropped 8 bases, with 12 bases sitting between them. The CDR3: CASSGGHREKLFF. The CDR3 coding sequence is TGCGCCAGCAGCGGGGGACATCGGGAAAAACTGTTTTTT.

There are a few counts of this clonotype. V is TRBV5-1 and J is TRBJ1-3; D gene uncertain. The CDR3 sequence is 14 residues long. Trimming stripped 7 bases from V and 0 bases from J, with 11 bases between. The germline CDR1 and CDR2 sequences are SGHRS and YFSETQ. The CDR3 is CASHARVSGNTIYF. CDR3 coding DNA: TGCGCCAGCCACGCCCGCGTCTCTGGAAACACCATATATTTT.

This clonotype was counted ten times or more. The V gene is TRBV18, the J gene TRBJ2-7; TRBD1 agrees at 8 bases. The CDR3 is 15 amino acids. Trimming at V came to 1 base and at J to 6 bases, leaving 8 bases not matched to a gene. Per the germline V gene, CDR1 is KGHSH and CDR2 is LQKENI. The CDR3 sequence is CASSPRGTGSGEQYF. The DNA of the CDR3 is TGTGCCAGCTCACCACGGGGGACAGGTAGTGGCGAGCAGTACTTC.

This clonotype was counted at least ten times. The rearrangement joins TRBV2 to TRBJ1-4; 10 positions agree with TRBD1. V trimming: 6 bases; J trimming: 11 bases; junction bases outside the gene matches: 9. This CDR3 has 14 residues. Germline CDR1 SNHLY, CDR2 FYNNEI. CDR3 sequence: CASRPGQGIKKLFF. The DNA of the CDR3 is TGTGCCAGCAGGCCGGGACAGGGGATCAAGAAACTGTTTTTT.

This rearrangement joins TRBV6-2 or TRBV6-3 to TRBJ1-5; no firm D call. Germline V gives CDR1 MNHEY, CDR2 SVGEGT. V was trimmed by 2 bases and J by 3 bases, leaving 8 bases between them. The CDR3 contains 14 residues. CDR3: CASSYMGYNQPQHF. Here the CDR3 DNA reads TGTGCCAGCAGTTACATGGGGTACAATCAGCCCCAGCATTTT.

The chain has TRBV29-1 and TRBJ1-2; 8 nucleotides align to TRBD1. Germline trimming cut 4 bases from V and 1 base from J; bases unmatched to any gene: 5. The CDR3 runs to 14 residues. Germline V gene data show CDR1 as SQVTM and CDR2 as ANQGSEA. The CDR3 bases are TGCAGCGTTGTAACAGGGGGGAATAACTATGGCTACACCTTC. This codes for CSVVTGGNNYGYTF.

As for this clonotype: This sequence may be a read error, since a much larger clone differs from it by one base. The rearrangement links TRBV12-3 or TRBV12-4 to TRBJ2-2; possibly TRBD1 or TRBD2 for D (6 bases each). The CDR3 totals 14 residues. The CDR3 coding sequence is TGTGCCAGCGGTTTTACAGGGACTACCGGGGAGCTGTTTTTT. Translation: CASGFTGTTGELFF.

This clonotype has more than one count but fewer than ten. The chain has TRBV4-1 and TRBJ2-4; 9 nucleotides line up with TRBD1. CDR3 length: 16 residues. Germline CDR1 MGHRA, CDR2 YSYEKL. Trimming took 1 base from V and 6 from J; bases not matched to a gene: 7. Here the CDR3 reads CASSQVGDRGANIQYF. CDR3 sequence (DNA): TGCGCCAGCAGCCAAGTAGGCGACAGGGGGGCAAACATTCAGTACTTC.

In this sample, this clonotype turned up a few times. This chain links TRBV20-1 with TRBJ2-5; D remains ambiguous. The CDR3 extends over 13 amino acids. Germline lookup yields CDR1 DFQATT and CDR2 SNEGSKA (reference sequence). V was clipped by 0 bases and J by 3 bases, with 8 bases between them. In DNA, the CDR3 is TGCAGTGCTAGAGATAGTGGAAAAGAGACCCAGTACTTC. It specifies CSARDSGKETQYF.

At least ten counts were recorded for this clonotype. The rearrangement joins TRBV12-5 to TRBJ1-2; D is unclear. The V gene's germline CDR1 is LGHNT and CDR2 FRNRAP. V lost 3 bases, J lost 4 bases, and 12 bases lay in between. The CDR3 is made up of 14 amino acids. As DNA, the CDR3 is TGTGCTAGTGGTTTTGAACTGTCTACCTATGGCTACACCTTC. Translated: CASGFELSTYGYTF.

V usage is TRBV11-3 and J usage is TRBJ2-2; 8 bases map to TRBD1. The CDR3 length is 15 residues. With 1 base clipped from V and 7 bases from J, the junction kept 5 bases outside the gene matches. Per the germline V gene, CDR1 is SGHNT and CDR2 is YENEEA. CDR3: CASSLGTGKIGELFF. DNA of the CDR3: TGTGCCAGCAGCTTAGGGACAGGGAAGATCGGGGAGCTGTTTTTT.

This clonotype occurred many times. The chain couples TRBV2 to TRBJ1-2; D remains ambiguous. V dropped 5 bases and J dropped 0 bases, with 16 bases sitting between them. The CDR3 covers 16 residues. Per germline, CDR1 SNHLY and CDR2 FYNNEI. CDR3 protein: CASSRDLTLANYGYTF. The CDR3 region has the DNA TGTGCCAGCAGTCGGGATCTCACGTTAGCTAACTATGGCTACACCTTC. The full variable domain, with the rest looked up from reference TRBV2 and TRBJ1-2, is EPEVTQTPSHQVTQMGQEVILRCVPISNHLYFYWYRQILGQKVEFLVSFYNNEISEKSEIFDDQFSVERPDGSNFTLKIRSTKLEDSAMYFCASSRDLTLANYGYTFGSGTRLTVV.

This clonotype was picked up many times. The gene calls are TRBV20-1 and TRBJ2-7, with a tentative D call TRBD1 (5 bases). This CDR3 contains 13 residues. Germline V CDR1 and CDR2: DFQATT, SNEGSKA (reference sequence). With 0 bases removed from V and 3 bases from J, the gap between germline ends came to 9 bases. The CDR3 DNA is TGCAGTGCTAGAGATGGGGCTGACTACGAGCAGTACTTC. Translated, it gives CSARDGADYEQYF.

The V and J genes are TRBV6-1 and TRBJ2-3; no clear D. Germline loops: CDR1 MNHNS, CDR2 SASEGT. Trimming took off 7 bases at V and 1 base at J, with 12 bases between the two ends. The CDR3 spans 14 residues. The CDR3 spells CASMTHLRTDTQYF. CDR3 in DNA: TGTGCCAGCATGACCCACCTTCGCACAGATACGCAGTATTTT.

This clonotype was observed a few times. The chain carries TRBV4-1 and TRBJ1-2; no clear D. CDR1 is MGHRA, CDR2 YSYEKL, per germline. Trimming stripped 1 base from V and 3 bases from J, with 18 bases between. This CDR3 has 17 residues. In nucleotides, the CDR3 is TGCGCCAGCAGCCAAGTGGGAAGAAGGGAGCGGGACTATGGCTACACCTTC. It yields the protein CASSQVGRRERDYGYTF.

This sequence joins TRBV5-6 and TRBJ2-7; maybe TRBD1 (5 bases). The CDR3 extends over 12 amino acids. V gave up 4 bases and J gave up 4 bases, with 9 bases separating them. Germline lookup yields CDR1 SGHDT and CDR2 YYEEEE. For the CDR3, the DNA is TGTGCCAGCAGCAAAGACAGTTACGAGCAGTACTTC. Translating it yields CASSKDSYEQYF.

Note on this clonotype: A single base separates this from a much larger clone, so it may be a read error. The chain recombines TRBV28 with TRBJ2-7; no definite D call. CDR1 and CDR2 (germline): MDHEN, SYDVKM. Between the trimmed V and J ends, which lost 5 bases and 5 bases, there was a span of 19 bases. This CDR3 contains 15 residues. Written as DNA, the CDR3 is TGTGCCAGCAGTGATCTTAACAAGGACGGGCACGAGCAGTACTTC. Amino acid sequence: CASSDLNKDGHEQYF.

The chain couples TRBV7-8 to TRBJ2-7, with 7 bases that match TRBD1. The CDR3 is 16 amino acids. J was trimmed by 4 bases and V by 4 bases; bases with no gene match: 13. The germline gives CDR1 SGHVS, CDR2 FQNEAQ. CDR3 coding DNA: TGTGCCAGCAGCTCCAGAGATGGGACAGCTCGGTACGAGCAGTACTTC. It is translated as CASSSRDGTARYEQYF.

This clonotype was seen only a few times. V gene TRBV5-5 combines with J gene TRBJ2-2; D unclear. Germline lookup yields CDR1 SGHKS and CDR2 YYEKEE (reference sequence). The V and J ends lost 0 bases and 3 bases respectively, with 9 bases between them. The CDR3 contains 15 residues. The CDR3 DNA follows: TGTGCCAGCAGCTTGGTAGGGCTTGACACCGGGGAGCTGTTTTTT. This encodes CASSLVGLDTGELFF.

Worth noting for this clonotype: A read error is possible here, since a much larger clone lies one base away. J is TRBJ1-6 and V is TRBV6-2 or TRBV6-3, with TRBD1 as a possible D gene (5 bases). The CDR3 sequence is 14 residues long. The germline CDR1 and CDR2 sequences are MNHEY and SVGEGT. Trimming pared 9 bases from V and 11 bases from J, leaving 20 bases between. CDR3 DNA sequence: TGTGCCAGTTCCGACCGGTGGGGGTCTCCACCCCTCCACTTT. This codes for CASSDRWGSPPLHF.

This clonotype was counted many times. The chain employs TRBV2 and TRBJ2-7; TRBD1 aligns across 7 bases. CDR1 is SNHLY, CDR2 FYNNEI, per germline. The CDR3 totals 14 residues. V trimming: 8 bases; J trimming: 2 bases; junction bases outside the gene matches: 9. The CDR3 DNA follows: TGTGCCAGCGCTAGACAGGGCGTCCCCTACGAGCAGTACTTC. Translated, it gives CASARQGVPYEQYF.

This clonotype was recorded at least ten times. V is TRBV19 and J is TRBJ1-1, with TRBD1 matching 9 bases. The CDR3 consists of 13 residues. Germline-derived CDR1 and CDR2 are LNHDA and SQIVND (reference sequence). With 7 bases clipped from V and 5 bases from J, the junction kept 5 bases outside the gene matches. The CDR3 region has the DNA TGTGCCAGTACCGACAGGGGGGGAACTGAAGCTTTCTTT. This translates into CASTDRGGTEAFF. Complete variable domain (other parts from reference TRBV19 and TRBJ1-1): DGGITQSPKYLFRKEGQNVTLSCEQNLNHDAMYWYRQDPGQGLRLIYYSQIVNDFQKGDIAEGYSVSREKKESFPLTVTSAQKNPTAFYLCASTDRGGTEAFFGQGTRLTVV.

This clonotype was seen a handful of times. The chain is built from TRBV19 and TRBJ1-2, with D perhaps TRBD1 (5 bases). The V gene's germline CDR1 is LNHDA and CDR2 SQIVND (reference sequence). The CDR3 is 13 amino acids. V was shortened by 5 bases and J by 8 bases, with 15 bases between the two germline ends. DNA of the CDR3: TGTGCCAGTAGTCCCGGGGGAGTGGGGGGCTACACCTTC. Amino acids: CASSPGGVGGYTF.

The chain is built from TRBV7-9 and TRBJ1-1, with a weak D call TRBD1 (6 bases). Germline-derived CDR1 and CDR2 are SEHNR and FQNEAQ (reference sequence). The V end was cut by 3 bases, the J end by 1 base, with 9 bases between. The length of the CDR3 is 14 residues. CDR3 nucleotide sequence: TGTGCCAGCAGCTTTAGGGGGAGGAACACTGAAGCTTTCTTT. Encoded protein: CASSFRGRNTEAFF. The whole variable domain, filled in from reference TRBV7-9 and TRBJ1-1, reads DTGVSQNPRHKITKRGQNVTFRCDPISEHNRLYWYRQTLGQGPEFLTYFQNEAQLEKSRLLSDRFSAERPKGSFSTLEIQRTEQGDSAMYLCASSFRGRNTEAFFGQGTRLTVV.

This clonotype was seen many times. The J gene is TRBJ2-7, the V gene TRBV20-1, with 9 nucleotides matching TRBD1. Germline CDR1 and CDR2: DFQATT and SNEGSKA (reference sequence). V gave up 6 bases and J gave up 6 bases; unmatched junction bases: 12. This CDR3 is built from 14 residues. CDR3 sequence: CSAGEGTGSSEQYF. In DNA, the CDR3 is TGCAGTGCCGGAGAGGGGACAGGGTCGAGCGAGCAGTACTTC.

This clonotype was picked up many times. The chain links TRBV27 to TRBJ1-4; TRBD1 agrees at 9 bases. Per germline, CDR1 MNHEY and CDR2 SMNVEV (reference sequence). CDR3 size: 16 residues. V gave up 2 bases and J gave up 6 bases; unmatched junction bases: 7. In DNA, the CDR3 is TGTGCCAGCAGTTTACTACCCGGACAGGGGCATGAAAAACTGTTTTTT. Translated, it gives CASSLLPGQGHEKLFF. Looking up the rest from reference TRBV27 and TRBJ1-4 gives the full variable domain: EAQVTQNPRYLITVTGKKLTVTCSQNMNHEYMSWYRQDPGLGLRQIYYSMNVEVTDKGDVPEGYKVSRKEKRNFPLILESPSPNQTSLYFCASSLLPGQGHEKLFFGSGTQLSVL.

This clonotype was seen more than once but under ten times. The chain couples TRBV10-3 to TRBJ2-7, with a tentative D call TRBD1 (6 bases). V was cut by 4 bases and J by 6 bases, with 16 bases left in between. The germline V gene has CDR1 ENHRY and CDR2 SYGVKD. This CDR3 has 14 amino acids. The CDR3 loop reads CAISALGGNREQYF. CDR3 coding DNA: TGTGCCATCAGTGCACTAGGGGGTAATCGCGAGCAGTACTTC.